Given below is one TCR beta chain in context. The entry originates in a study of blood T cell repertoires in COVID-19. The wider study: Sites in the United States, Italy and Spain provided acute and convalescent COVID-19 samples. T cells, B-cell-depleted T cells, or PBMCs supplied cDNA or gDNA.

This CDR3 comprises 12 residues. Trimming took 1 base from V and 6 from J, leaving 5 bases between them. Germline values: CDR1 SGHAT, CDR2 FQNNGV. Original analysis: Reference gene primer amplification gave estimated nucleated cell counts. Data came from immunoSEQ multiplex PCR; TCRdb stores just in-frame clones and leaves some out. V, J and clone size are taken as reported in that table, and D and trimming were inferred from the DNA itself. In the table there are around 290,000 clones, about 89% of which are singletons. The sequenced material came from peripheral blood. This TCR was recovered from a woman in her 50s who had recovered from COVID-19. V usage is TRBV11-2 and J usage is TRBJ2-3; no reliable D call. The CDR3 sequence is CASSLGLDTQYF. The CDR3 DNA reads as TGTGCCAGCAGCTTAGGACTCGATACGCAGTATTTT. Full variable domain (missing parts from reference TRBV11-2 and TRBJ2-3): EAGVAQSPRYKIIEKRQSVAFWCNPISGHATLYWYQQILGQGPKLLIQFQNNGVVDDSQLPKDRFSAERLKGVDSTLKIQPAKLEDSAVYLCASSLGLDTQYFGPGTRLTVL.